In this sample, the clone carrying this T cell receptor (beta chain) turned up once. The antigen is unknown. The sample comes from a study of cytomegalovirus exposure and HLA in healthy donors. Study conclusions and caveats: The study listed under 200 cytomegalovirus-associated TCR beta chains.

The germline gives CDR1 SNHLY, CDR2 FYNNEI. This CDR3 has 13 residues. With 6 bases clipped from V and 5 bases from J, the junction kept 5 bases outside the gene matches. Method: immunoSEQ multiplex PCR; TCRdb's copy keeps in-frame clones and lacks some. The sample gives around 98,000 clones, roughly 85% of which show up once; roughly 3.7% is in the top ten. The origin of this receptor is a woman in her 30s in good health and CMV-seronegative. The J gene is TRBJ2-5, the V gene TRBV2; 8 positions match TRBD1. The specimen was PBMCs. CDR3 amino acids: CASRVRQGETQYF. CDR3 DNA: TGTGCCAGCAGGGTACGACAGGGGGAGACCCAGTACTTC.